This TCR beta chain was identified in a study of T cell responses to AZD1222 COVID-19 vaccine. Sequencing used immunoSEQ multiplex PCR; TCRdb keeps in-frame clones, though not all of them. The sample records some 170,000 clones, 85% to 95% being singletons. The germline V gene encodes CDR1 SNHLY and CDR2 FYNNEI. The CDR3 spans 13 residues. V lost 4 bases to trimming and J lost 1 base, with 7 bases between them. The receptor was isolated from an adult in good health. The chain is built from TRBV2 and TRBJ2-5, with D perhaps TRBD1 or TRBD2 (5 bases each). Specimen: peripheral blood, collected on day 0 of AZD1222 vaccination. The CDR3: CASSGGVQETQYF. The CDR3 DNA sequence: TGTGCCAGCAGTGGAGGGGTCCAAGAGACCCAGTACTTC. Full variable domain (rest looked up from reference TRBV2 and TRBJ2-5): EPEVTQTPSHQVTQMGQEVILRCVPISNHLYFYWYRQILGQKVEFLVSFYNNEISEKSEIFDDQFSVERPDGSNFTLKIRSTKLEDSAMYFCASSGGVQETQYFGPGTRLLVL.